This TCR beta chain originates from a study of tumor-infiltrating lymphocytes in primary liver carcinoma. TCR beta cDNA was reverse-transcribed from 450 to 500 ng of total RNA. The reaction used a constant-region primer and ProtoScript II reverse transcriptase. Each TCR beta library was derived from three nested multiplex PCR rounds that employed slightly modified ARM-PCR. A C-beta reverse primer was combined with TRBV1-TRBV30 forward primers in the first two PCR rounds, and each round had about 10 cycles. TCRdb passed the multiplex PCR reads through MiXCR, listing each CDR3 protein once. Counted here are about 130,000 distinct CDR3 sequences, 60% to 80% occurring once; the ten biggest clones make up more than 7%. It was from around 20-30 mg of unsorted bulk tissue that RNA and DNA were co-extracted. CDR3 length: 14 residues. Germline V CDR1 and CDR2: SEHNR, FQNEAQ (reference sequence). With 5 bases clipped from V and 6 bases from J, the junction kept 8 bases outside the gene matches.

The V and J genes are TRBV7-9 and TRBJ1-2; 8 nucleotides align to TRBD1. The receptor was isolated from a woman aged 55-70 years with primary liver carcinoma and hepatitis B virus infection. The sequencing sample was made of liver tumor tissue from sampling region 3. Subset given: tumor region T3, left-lateral pole. The CDR3 spells CASSVGQGDHGYTF. CDR3 DNA: TGTGCCAGCAGCGTCGGACAGGGTGACCATGGCTACACCTTC.